This entry lists 26 T cell receptor beta chains sequenced from one sample in a study of T cells after yellow fever vaccination. Each CDR3 protein is one row after TCRdb ran MiXCR on the 5' RACE reads. The sample shows hundreds of thousands of distinct CDR3 sequences, roughly 13% of them seen only once. The material sequenced was PBMCs, taken on the day of the yellow fever booster vaccination. The receptor set was obtained from a man aged 25 to 40 who received the YFV17D yellow fever vaccine.

The rearrangement joins TRBV7-2 to TRBJ2-2; D is uncertain. Trimming pared 7 bases from V and 4 bases from J, leaving 7 bases between. From germline, CDR1 is SGHTA and CDR2 FQGNSA. This CDR3 contains 12 residues. CDR3 sequence: CASTPRTGELFF. CDR3 nucleotides: TGTGCCAGCACCCCCCGCACCGGGGAGCTGTTTTTT.

Ten or more counts support this clonotype. The chain is built from TRBV9 and TRBJ2-7, with no clear D. V dropped 0 bases and J dropped 4 bases, with 14 bases sitting between them. The CDR3 sequence is 15 residues long. From germline, CDR1 is SGDLS and CDR2 YYNGEE. CDR3 DNA sequence: TGTGCCAGCAGCGTAGCTTGGAACCCCTTTTACGAGCAGTACTTC. Its translation is CASSVAWNPFYEQYF.

This clonotype was seen repeatedly, ten times or more. This sequence joins TRBV12-3 or TRBV12-4 and TRBJ2-5; perhaps TRBD2 as D (5 bases). The CDR3 spans 14 residues. V was trimmed by 6 bases and J by 2 bases, leaving 13 bases between them. CDR3 DNA sequence: TGTGCCAGCAGCCCGGGAACTCCTCAAGAGACCCAGTACTTC. Residues: CASSPGTPQETQYF.

At least ten counts were recorded for this clonotype. The V call is TRBV5-1, the J call TRBJ2-2; D is perhaps TRBD1 (5 bases). The CDR3 length is 15 residues. V was shortened by 4 bases and J by 3 bases, with 13 bases between the two germline ends. CDR1 is SGHRS and CDR2 is YFSETQ in the germline V gene. Here the CDR3 DNA reads TGCGCCAGCAGCGCTTCCCCGACAGACACCGGGGAGCTGTTTTTT. The encoded protein is CASSASPTDTGELFF.

In this sample, this clonotype turned up a few times. This rearrangement joins TRBV7-2 to TRBJ2-3; D unresolved. Deletions cut 0 bases from V and 0 bases from J, with 13 bases between. The CDR3 contains 17 residues. Looked up from germline, CDR1 is SGHTA and CDR2 is FQGNSA. CDR3 amino acids: CASSLARLVVSTDTQYF. The CDR3, as DNA: TGTGCCAGCAGCTTAGCAAGGTTGGTCGTGAGCACAGATACGCAGTATTTT.

V usage is TRBV7-8 and J usage is TRBJ2-7; D gene ambiguous. CDR1 and CDR2 from the germline V gene are SGHVS and FQNEAQ. CDR3 size: 13 residues. Trimming took 3 bases from V and 12 from J, leaving 18 bases between them. The CDR3 is CASSFRPRSGPYF. CDR3 DNA: TGTGCCAGCAGCTTTAGACCCCGCTCAGGTCCGTACTTC.

This clonotype showed up just a few times. The chain recombines TRBV10-2 with TRBJ2-5; D tentatively fits TRBD1 or TRBD2 (6 bases each). The germline V gene has CDR1 WSHSY and CDR2 SAAADI. The CDR3 consists of 11 residues. Trimming pared 8 bases from V and 9 bases from J, leaving 13 bases between. The CDR3 spells CASGGGPAQYF. For the CDR3, the DNA is TGCGCCAGCGGAGGGGGGCCCGCCCAGTACTTC.

The chain joins TRBV2 to TRBJ2-5; TRBD2 matches 12 bases. The CDR3 has 16 residues. V trimming: 5 bases; J trimming: 4 bases; junction bases outside the gene matches: 8. Germline V lookup: CDR1 SNHLY, CDR2 FYNNEI. The CDR3 reads CASSWPGLAGRETQYF. CDR3 in DNA: TGTGCCAGCAGTTGGCCCGGACTAGCGGGACGAGAGACCCAGTACTTC.

This clonotype has ten or more counts. J is TRBJ1-2 and V is TRBV7-9; possible D gene TRBD1, 6 bases. CDR3 length: 13 amino acids. The germline V and J ends were trimmed by 8 bases and 1 base, with 11 bases remaining between them. In germline, CDR1 is SEHNR, CDR2 FQNEAQ (reference sequence). Here the CDR3 reads CASSQGLNYGYTF. The DNA for the CDR3 is TGTGCCAGCTCGCAGGGGCTTAACTATGGCTACACCTTC.

This clonotype appeared a few times. The J gene is TRBJ2-7, the V gene TRBV10-3, with a tentative D call TRBD2 (6 bases). The CDR3 length is 15 residues. Germline V lookup: CDR1 ENHRY, CDR2 SYGVKD. The V and J ends lost 6 bases and 0 bases respectively, with 15 bases between them. The CDR3, as DNA: TGTGCCATCAGGGAGGGCGGGCTCGGCTCCTACGAGCAGTACTTC. Translated: CAIREGGLGSYEQYF.

Points on this clonotype: One junction end disagrees with the germline gene, perhaps due to a read error. The chain is built from TRBV29-1 and TRBJ1-2; D not resolved. The CDR3 sequence is 11 residues long. Germline CDR1 and CDR2: SQVTM and ANQGSEA. CDR3 coding DNA: TGCAGCGTTGACCCCCACGACCGCAGGTCCTTC. Amino acids: CSVDPHDRRSF.

This clonotype has only a few counts. This chain links TRBV4-3 with TRBJ1-2; D remains ambiguous. The CDR3 has 13 residues. The V and J ends lost 0 bases and 7 bases respectively, with 9 bases between them. From germline, CDR1 is LGHNA and CDR2 YSLEER. The CDR3 here is CASSQDNGFGYTF. CDR3 sequence (DNA): TGCGCCAGCAGCCAAGATAATGGCTTTGGCTACACCTTC.

The table lists this clonotype with a few counts. This chain connects TRBV2 to TRBJ1-1, with D hard to call. Trimming cost V 7 bases and J 11 bases, with 14 bases left between them. CDR3 length: 11 residues. The germline V gene encodes CDR1 SNHLY and CDR2 FYNNEI. CDR3 DNA: TGTGCCAGCACCCTTCGGAGTAGCGCTTTCTTT. This translates into CASTLRSSAFF.

This clonotype showed up just a few times. This rearrangement joins TRBV15 to TRBJ1-1, with D perhaps matching TRBD1 (5 bases). Germline CDR1 is LNHNV and CDR2 is YYDKDF (reference sequence). The CDR3 extends over 16 amino acids. V lost 0 bases and J 1 base, leaving 12 bases between the germline ends. The DNA of the CDR3 is TGTGCCACCAGCAGAGATCGTGCAGGGAAGAACACTGAAGCTTTCTTT. Amino acid sequence: CATSRDRAGKNTEAFF.

This sequence joins TRBV20-1 and TRBJ1-1; no reliable D call. The CDR3 is 15 residues long. The V end was cut by 0 bases, the J end by 3 bases, with 14 bases between. The V gene's germline CDR1 is DFQATT and CDR2 SNEGSKA (reference sequence). The CDR3 region is CSARDSRAWDTEAFF. The DNA for the CDR3 is TGCAGTGCTAGAGATTCCCGGGCGTGGGACACTGAAGCTTTCTTT.

This chain links TRBV20-1 with TRBJ2-1, with TRBD2 matching 7 bases. The ends lost 0 bases at V and 4 bases at J; junction bases unmatched: 9. The CDR3 is 16 amino acids. Looked up from germline, CDR1 is DFQATT and CDR2 is SNEGSKA (reference sequence). The DNA for the CDR3 is TGCAGTGCTAGAGATCTAGGGGCTAGCGGTTACAATGAGCAGTTCTTC. It translates to CSARDLGASGYNEQFF.

This clonotype was seen repeatedly, ten times or more. The chain uses TRBV29-1 and TRBJ2-3; D is undetermined. V lost 6 bases, J lost 2 bases, and 9 bases lay in between. CDR3 length equals 12 residues. Looked up from germline, CDR1 is SQVTM and CDR2 is ANQGSEA. CDR3 amino acids: CSVQVSTDTQYF. The CDR3 coding sequence is TGCAGCGTCCAAGTCTCCACAGATACGCAGTATTTT.

The chain couples TRBV5-4 to TRBJ1-5, with a tentative D call TRBD1 (5 bases). The germline CDR1 and CDR2 sequences are SGHNT and YYREEE (reference sequence). With 3 bases removed from V and 7 bases from J, the gap between germline ends came to 8 bases. This CDR3 spans 12 amino acids. CDR3 sequence reads: CASSWGGQPQHF. The CDR3 DNA reads TGTGCCAGCAGCTGGGGCGGACAGCCCCAGCATTTT. The variable domain in full, completed from reference TRBV5-4 and TRBJ1-5, reads ETGVTQSPTHLIKTRGQQVTLRCSSQSGHNTVSWYQQALGQGPQFIFQYYREEENGRGNFPPRFSGLQFPNYSSELNVNALELDDSALYLCASSWGGQPQHFGDGTRLSIL.

The V and J genes are TRBV11-3 and TRBJ2-2; 9 bases agree with TRBD2. Germline V lookup: CDR1 SGHNT, CDR2 YENEEA. There are 16 residues in the CDR3. V trimming: 4 bases; J trimming: 0 bases; junction bases outside the gene matches: 3. The DNA of the CDR3 is TGTGCCAGCAGCTATTTAGCGGGAGCGAACACCGGGGAGCTGTTTTTT. It yields the protein CASSYLAGANTGELFF.

This clonotype appeared a few times. V gene TRBV27 combines with J gene TRBJ1-1; no definite D call. The CDR3 covers 16 residues. CDR1 MNHEY and CDR2 SMNVEV come from the germline V gene (reference sequence). Trimming left V 5 bases short and J 3 bases short, with 19 bases between. CDR3 in amino acids: CASSTTGSWRYTEAFF. The CDR3 DNA is TGTGCCAGCAGTACCACGGGCAGCTGGAGATACACTGAAGCTTTCTTT.

The CDR3 DNA reads as TGCGCCAGCAGCACGGGCGGGACGGCCCGATACGAGCAGTACTTC. It encodes CASSTGGTARYEQYF. The chain links TRBV5-1 to TRBJ2-7, with a weak D call TRBD2 (6 bases). V shed 4 bases and J shed 4 bases, with 18 bases lying between them. The CDR3 contains 15 residues. The V gene's germline CDR1 is SGHRS and CDR2 YFSETQ.

This clonotype turned up a few times. The J gene is TRBJ1-4, the V gene TRBV30; TRBD1 aligns across 10 bases. The J segment lost 7 bases and the V segment lost 3 bases, leaving 8 bases of the junction unmatched. The V gene's germline CDR1 is GTSNPN and CDR2 SVGIG (reference sequence). This CDR3 is 15 amino acids long. CDR3 in DNA: TGTGCCTGGAGCCCCGGACAGGGGGGAGTTGAAAAACTGTTTTTT. Protein product: CAWSPGQGGVEKLFF.

This clonotype was seen a few times. The chain links TRBV7-2 to TRBJ2-2; D tentatively fits TRBD1 or TRBD2 (5 bases each). Per germline, CDR1 SGHTA and CDR2 FQGNSA. This CDR3 is built from 14 residues. The ends were cut back, 8 bases at V and 1 base at J, with 11 bases in the middle. The DNA for the CDR3 is TGTGCCAGCTGGGGCGGGTGGAACACCGGGGAGCTGTTTTTT. Translation gives CASWGGWNTGELFF.

This clonotype came up a few times. The chain couples TRBV7-9 to TRBJ2-3; TRBD2 is a possible D gene (5 bases). V lost 7 bases, J lost 2 bases, and 10 bases lay in between. The CDR3 consists of 13 residues. Germline lookup yields CDR1 SEHNR and CDR2 FQNEAQ (reference sequence). The CDR3: CASMGGLTDTQYF. The CDR3 DNA follows: TGTGCCAGCATGGGCGGACTCACAGATACGCAGTATTTT.

This sequence joins TRBV19 and TRBJ2-3, with D perhaps TRBD1 (5 bases). The V and J ends lost 8 bases and 2 bases respectively, with 11 bases between them. The germline CDR1 and CDR2 sequences are LNHDA and SQIVND (reference sequence). CDR3 size: 13 residues. The CDR3 sequence is CASGQLVTDTQYF. The CDR3 coding sequence is TGTGCCAGTGGACAACTTGTCACAGATACGCAGTATTTT. Drawing the rest from reference TRBV19 and TRBJ2-3, the complete variable domain is DGGITQSPKYLFRKEGQNVTLSCEQNLNHDAMYWYRQDPGQGLRLIYYSQIVNDFQKGDIAEGYSVSREKKESFPLTVTSAQKNPTAFYLCASGQLVTDTQYFGPGTRLTVL.

This clonotype has ten or more counts. The chain has TRBV6-6 and TRBJ2-5; D call uncertain. Between the trimmed V and J ends, which lost 2 bases and 5 bases, there was a span of 9 bases. The CDR3 has 13 amino acids. The germline V gene has CDR1 MNHNY and CDR2 SVGAGI (reference sequence). This CDR3 is CASSYPPGETQYF. DNA of the CDR3: TGTGCCAGCAGTTACCCCCCGGGCGAGACCCAGTACTTC.